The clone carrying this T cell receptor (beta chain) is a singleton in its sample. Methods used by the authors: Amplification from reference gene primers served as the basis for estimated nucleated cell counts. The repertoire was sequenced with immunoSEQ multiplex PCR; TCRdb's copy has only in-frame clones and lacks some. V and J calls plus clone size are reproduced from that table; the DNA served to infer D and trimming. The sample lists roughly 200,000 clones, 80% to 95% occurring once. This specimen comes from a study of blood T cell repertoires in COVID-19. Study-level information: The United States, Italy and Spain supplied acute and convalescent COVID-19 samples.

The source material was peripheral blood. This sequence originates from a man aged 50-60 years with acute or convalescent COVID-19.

CDR3 sequence (DNA): TGTGCCAGCAGTTCGGCGGAGGACAGGGGGCACACCGGGGAGCTGTTTTTT. Amino acid sequence: CASSSAEDRGHTGELFF. The chain combines TRBV6-2 or TRBV6-3 with TRBJ2-2, with 11 bases that match TRBD1. V was pared by 4 bases and J by 3 bases, with 7 bases of the junction left unmatched. The CDR3 has 17 residues. Germline lookup yields CDR1 MNHEY and CDR2 SVGEGT.